These 9 T cell receptor beta chains were all obtained from the same sample, sequenced in a study of shared clonotypes between healthy human individuals. TCRdb keeps only in-frame clones here, not all; method: immunoSEQ multiplex PCR. There are about 2 million clones in the sample; about 95% occur only once, and 0.1% to 0.15% lies in the top ten. Sequenced sample: naive CD4+ T cells sorted from blood. Documented subset: CD45RA+ positively selected. The receptor set was obtained from a man aged 18 to 30 in good health.

The chain is built from TRBV21-1 and TRBJ2-4. TRBV21-1 is a recognized pseudogene. The CDR3 is 15 residues long. The CDR3 reads CASSKGAVPKNIQYF. CDR3 coding DNA: TGTGCCAGCAGCAAAGGTGCTGTGCCGAAAAACATTCAGTACTTC.

Of note for this clone: A read error may account for a junction end that differs from germline. The sample has other DNA sequences that encode this CDR3 too. This chain joins TRBV7-2 and TRBJ2-5, with 9 positions matching TRBD2. The CDR3 has 15 amino acids. Germline CDR1 and CDR2: SGHTA and FQGNSA. The CDR3 region has the DNA TGTGCCAGCAGCTTAACCAGCGGGGGGCAAGGGACCCAGTACTTC. It encodes CASSLTSGGQGTQYF.

The chain combines TRBV11-3 with TRBJ2-2; 11 nucleotides align to TRBD1. From germline, CDR1 is SGHNT and CDR2 YENEEA. After removal of 4 bases from V and 6 bases from J, the junction contained 10 bases not matched to a gene. This CDR3 has 17 amino acids. In DNA form, the CDR3 reads TGTGCCAGCAGCTCCCCGTGGACAGGGGGCGTTTCCGGGGAGCTGTTTTTT. It encodes CASSSPWTGGVSGELFF.

The V call is TRBV7-9, the J call TRBJ2-2, with TRBD1 identical over 10 bases. The J segment lost 3 bases and the V segment lost 3 bases, leaving 4 bases of the junction unmatched. The CDR3 is made up of 16 amino acids. Germline loops: CDR1 SEHNR, CDR2 FQNEAQ (reference sequence). The CDR3 DNA is TGTGCCAGCAGCTTCTGGGGGACAGGGGACACCGGGGAGCTGTTTTTT. Encoded protein: CASSFWGTGDTGELFF.

J is TRBJ1-6 and V is TRBV5-4; TRBD1 agrees at 9 bases. CDR1 and CDR2 from the germline V gene are SGHNT and YYREEE (reference sequence). V shed 1 base, J shed 8 bases, and the junction held 10 bases outside the gene matches. The CDR3 extends over 17 amino acids. CDR3 nucleotide sequence: TGTGCCAGCAGCTTGATGGCTCGTGGGACAGGGTATTCACCCCTCCACTTT. The encoded protein is CASSLMARGTGYSPLHF.

The chain couples TRBV6-5 to TRBJ1-2, with 7 bases identical to TRBD1. V lost 2 bases to trimming and J lost 4 bases; unmatched junction nucleotides: 4. Germline lookup yields CDR1 MNHEY and CDR2 SVGAGI. The CDR3 consists of 14 residues. This CDR3 is CASSYPGGSYGYTF. The CDR3 DNA is TGTGCCAGCAGTTACCCAGGGGGGAGCTATGGCTACACCTTC.

The gene calls are TRBV19 and TRBJ2-7, with 10 bases identical to TRBD2. After removal of 7 bases from V and 1 base from J, the junction contained 4 bases not matched to a gene. Germline loops: CDR1 LNHDA, CDR2 SQIVND (reference sequence). The CDR3 length is 14 residues. The CDR3 DNA reads as TGTGCCAGTAAAGCGGGACTAGCGTCCTACGAGCAGTACTTC. Protein sequence: CASKAGLASYEQYF.

The chain links TRBV5-4 to TRBJ2-5; the match to TRBD2 covers 7 bases. Trimming cost V 3 bases and J 5 bases; bases outside gene matches: 13. Germline CDR1 and CDR2: SGHNT and YYREEE (reference sequence). The CDR3 is made up of 16 amino acids. The CDR3 loop reads CASSSRGGRSRETQYF. Written as DNA, the CDR3 is TGTGCCAGCAGCTCCCGGGGAGGGAGAAGTCGGGAGACCCAGTACTTC.

Details on this clone: A junction boundary mismatches the germline segment, possibly from a read error. The chain has TRBV28 and TRBJ2-1, with D perhaps assigned TRBD1 or TRBD2 (6 bases each). CDR1 is MDHEN, CDR2 SYDVKM, per germline. The CDR3 extends over 12 amino acids. The CDR3 region is CASSVRTGASIF. The CDR3 coding sequence is TGTGCCAGCAGTGTCCGGACGGGGGCATCGATCTTC.